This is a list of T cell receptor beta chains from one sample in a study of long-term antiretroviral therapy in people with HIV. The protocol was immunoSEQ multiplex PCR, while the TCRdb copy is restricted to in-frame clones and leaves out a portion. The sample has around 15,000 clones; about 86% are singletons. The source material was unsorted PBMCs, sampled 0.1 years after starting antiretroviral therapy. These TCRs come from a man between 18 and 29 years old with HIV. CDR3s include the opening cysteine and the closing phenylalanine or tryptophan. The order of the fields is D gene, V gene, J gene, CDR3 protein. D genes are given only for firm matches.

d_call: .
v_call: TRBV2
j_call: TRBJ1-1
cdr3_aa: CAKENGAFF

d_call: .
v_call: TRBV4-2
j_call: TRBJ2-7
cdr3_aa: CASSQGAEHPREQYF

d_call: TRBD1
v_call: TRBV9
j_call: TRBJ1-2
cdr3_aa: CASSLGTGRYTF

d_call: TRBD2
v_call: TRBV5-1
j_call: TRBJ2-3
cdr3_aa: CASSLMASGSTDTQYF

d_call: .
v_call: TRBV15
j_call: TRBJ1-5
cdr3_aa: CATSRGEGPGGNQPQHF

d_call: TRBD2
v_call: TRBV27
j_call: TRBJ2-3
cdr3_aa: CASNNRGGEADTQYF

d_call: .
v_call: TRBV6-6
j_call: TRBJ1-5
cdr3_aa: CASRVADSNQPQHF

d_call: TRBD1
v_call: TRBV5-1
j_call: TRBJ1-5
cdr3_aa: CASSQGQGNQPQHF

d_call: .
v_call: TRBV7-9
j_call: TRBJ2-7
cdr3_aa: CASSLVSYEQYF

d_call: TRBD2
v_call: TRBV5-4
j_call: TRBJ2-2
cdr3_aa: CASSLGSGGAITGELFF

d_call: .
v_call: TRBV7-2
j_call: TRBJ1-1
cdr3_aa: CASSLVGGKAAFF

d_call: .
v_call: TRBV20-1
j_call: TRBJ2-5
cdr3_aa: CSALGETQYF

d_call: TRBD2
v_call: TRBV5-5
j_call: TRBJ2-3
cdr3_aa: CASHPGGDTQYF

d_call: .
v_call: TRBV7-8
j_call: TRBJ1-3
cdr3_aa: CASSLEGNTIYF

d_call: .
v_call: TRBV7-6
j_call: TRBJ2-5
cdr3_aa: CASSPIGLEGPGTQYF

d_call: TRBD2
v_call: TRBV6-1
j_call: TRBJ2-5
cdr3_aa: CASSTSGVGETQYF

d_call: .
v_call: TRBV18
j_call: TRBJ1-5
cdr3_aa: CASSPRVQGGQPQHF

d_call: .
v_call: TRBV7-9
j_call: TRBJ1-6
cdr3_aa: CASTPWEGPNSPLHF

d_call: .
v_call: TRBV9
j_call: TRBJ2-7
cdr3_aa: CASSPRGYYEQYF

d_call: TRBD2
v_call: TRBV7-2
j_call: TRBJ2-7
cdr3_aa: CASSLGLAREQYF

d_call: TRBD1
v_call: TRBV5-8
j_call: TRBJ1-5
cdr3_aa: CASSFRQGGQPQHF

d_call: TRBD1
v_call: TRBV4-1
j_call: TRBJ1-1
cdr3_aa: CASSQDLDRGTEAFF

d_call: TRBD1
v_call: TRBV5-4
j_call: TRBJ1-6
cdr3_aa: CASSVRDRGNNSPLHF

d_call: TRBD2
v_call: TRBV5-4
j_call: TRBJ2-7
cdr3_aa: CASSFTSGLTYEQYF

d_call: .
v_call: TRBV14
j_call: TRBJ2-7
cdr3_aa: CASSHSQSYEQYF